The present entry profiles one TCR beta chain with its context. The sample comes from a study of cytomegalovirus exposure and HLA in healthy donors. The ends lost 7 bases at V and 0 bases at J; junction bases unmatched: 14. CDR1 and CDR2 (germline): SNHLY, FYNNEI. This CDR3 spans 17 amino acids. Sequencing was performed with immunoSEQ multiplex PCR; in TCRdb, only in-frame clones are kept and a portion is missing. The repertoire holds 130,000 to 150,000 clones, with around 88% as singletons. Sequencing was performed on PBMCs. The chain couples TRBV2 to TRBJ2-7; 8 bases align to TRBD2. The sequence came from a woman aged 18-35 years in good health and CMV-seropositive. The CDR3, as DNA: TGTGCCAGCATGCCTGCGAGACTAGCGCCGAGCTCCTACGAGCAGTACTTC. This codes for CASMPARLAPSSYEQYF.